This T cell receptor (beta chain) was recovered during a study of spatial heterogeneity in lung cancer. TCRdb independently ran MiXCR on the 5' RACE reads; one entry per CDR3 protein. The sample records just under 95,000 distinct CDR3 sequences, roughly 12% being singletons. Germline V lookup: CDR1 DFQATT, CDR2 SNEGSKA (reference sequence). The CDR3 runs 14 residues. V trimming: 2 bases; J trimming: 8 bases; junction bases outside the gene matches: 4. Indicated time point: sample taken at primary tumor resection. TCRs were sequenced from unsorted whole RNA of tumor, nontumor lung or PBMC. V is TRBV20-1 and J is TRBJ1-6, with TRBD1 matching 9 bases. The sequence was collected from a male donor with early-stage non-small cell lung cancer. The sequenced sample was PBMCs, obtained at surgery. The CDR3 here is CSARPQGADSPLHF. The CDR3 DNA sequence: TGCAGTGCTAGACCACAGGGGGCTGATTCACCCCTCCACTTT.